This TCR beta chain was retrieved from a study of cytomegalovirus exposure and HLA in healthy donors. With respect to this clone: The antigen remains undetermined.

Germline CDR1 is SGDLS and CDR2 is YYNGEE. The CDR3 loop spans 13 amino acids. V lost 3 bases, J lost 1 base, and 7 bases lay in between. It was with 60 Vbeta and 13 Jbeta primers that the PCR ran. The assay was immunoSEQ multiplex PCR, and TCRdb's table has in-frame clones only and misses some. The profile covers about 160,000 clones, with 82% appearing a single time and roughly 1.6% taken by the ten largest. Study-wide results and limits: Analyzed later, association rates of TCRs varied across HLA loci, with DRB1 most and HLA-C fewest. A further, later analysis showed that HLA-associated TCR beta chains (compared with equally common others) were more clonally expanded. What was likely a sequencing artifact was a cluster of highly shared sequence variants.

The clonotype originates from a girl aged 10 to 17 in good health and CMV-seropositive. The sample comprised PBMCs. The rearrangement links TRBV9 to TRBJ1-1, with D possibly matching TRBD1 (5 bases). The CDR3 region has the DNA TGTGCCAGCAGCGAGACAGCGAACACTGAAGCTTTCTTT. Translation: CASSETANTEAFF.